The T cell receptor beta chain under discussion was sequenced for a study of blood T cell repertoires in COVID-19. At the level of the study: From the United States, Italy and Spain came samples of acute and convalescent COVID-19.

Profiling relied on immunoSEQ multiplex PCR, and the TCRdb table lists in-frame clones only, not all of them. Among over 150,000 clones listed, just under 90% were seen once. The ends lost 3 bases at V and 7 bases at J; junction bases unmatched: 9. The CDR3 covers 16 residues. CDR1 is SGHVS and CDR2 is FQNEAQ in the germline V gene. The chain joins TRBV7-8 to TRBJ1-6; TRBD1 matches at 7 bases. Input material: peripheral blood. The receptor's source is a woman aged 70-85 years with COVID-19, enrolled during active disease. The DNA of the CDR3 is TGTGCCAGCAGCTTGGAGACAGGGTCAACCAATTCACCCCTCCACTTT. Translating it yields CASSLETGSTNSPLHF.